This record concerns one TCR beta chain sequence. Its antigen is undetermined. This entry is derived from a study of CD8+ T cells in alopecia areata. As for the study in general: A 6-month off-drug phase came after tofacitinib, which had lasted 6 to 18 months.

Following extraction, RNA underwent reverse transcription to cDNA, which served as the sequencing template. TCRdb's table, derived via immunoSEQ multiplex PCR, lists solely in-frame clones and lacks some. This sample yields some 150,000 clones, of which about 53% are seen a single time; just under 20% belongs to the top ten. Findings of the study overall: Scalp lesions, especially in alopecia totalis/universalis, had higher clonality than normal scalp.

V lost 6 bases to trimming and J lost 1 base, with 9 bases between them. Germline assignment: CDR1 MNHEY and CDR2 SMNVEV (reference sequence). The CDR3 has 13 residues. Patients with alopecia areata provided lesional scalp punch biopsies as well as peripheral blood. From PBMCs, CD4+ and CD8+ T cells were sorted. This sequence joins TRBV27 and TRBJ1-1; D ambiguous. The receptor's source is a human donor with alopecia areata. Source: CD8+ T cells sorted from blood, taken at week 0. CDR3 sequence: CASSHTSNTEAFF. Here the CDR3 DNA reads TGTGCCAGCAGCCATACATCGAACACTGAAGCTTTCTTT.